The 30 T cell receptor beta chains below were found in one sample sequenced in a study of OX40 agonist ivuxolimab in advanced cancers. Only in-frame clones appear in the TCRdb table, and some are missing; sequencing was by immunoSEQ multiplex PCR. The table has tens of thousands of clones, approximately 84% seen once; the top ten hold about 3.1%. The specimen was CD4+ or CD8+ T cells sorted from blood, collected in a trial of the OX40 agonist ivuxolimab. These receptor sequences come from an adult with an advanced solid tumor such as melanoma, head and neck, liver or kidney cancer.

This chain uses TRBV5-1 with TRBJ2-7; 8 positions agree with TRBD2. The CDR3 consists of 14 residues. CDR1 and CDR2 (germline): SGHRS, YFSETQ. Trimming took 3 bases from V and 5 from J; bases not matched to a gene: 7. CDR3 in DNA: TGCGCCAGCAGCTCCACCGGGACTAGGGACGAGCAGTACTTC. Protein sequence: CASSSTGTRDEQYF.

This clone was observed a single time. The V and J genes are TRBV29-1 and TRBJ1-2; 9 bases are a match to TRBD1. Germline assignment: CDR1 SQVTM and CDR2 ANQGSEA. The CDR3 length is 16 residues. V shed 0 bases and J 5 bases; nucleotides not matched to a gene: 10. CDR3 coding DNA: TGCAGCGTTGAAGATCTCCAGGACAGGGGAGGGTATGGCTACACCTTC. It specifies CSVEDLQDRGGYGYTF.

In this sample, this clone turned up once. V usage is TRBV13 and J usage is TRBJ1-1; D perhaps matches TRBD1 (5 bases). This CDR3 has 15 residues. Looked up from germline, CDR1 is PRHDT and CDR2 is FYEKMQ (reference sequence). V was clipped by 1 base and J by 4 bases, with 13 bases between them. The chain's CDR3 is CASSLEVGHGTEAFF. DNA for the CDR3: TGTGCCAGCAGCTTAGAGGTGGGGCACGGCACTGAAGCTTTCTTT.

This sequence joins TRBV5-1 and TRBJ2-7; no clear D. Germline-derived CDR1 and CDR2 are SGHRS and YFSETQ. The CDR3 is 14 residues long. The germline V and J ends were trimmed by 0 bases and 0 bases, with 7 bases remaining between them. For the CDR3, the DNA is TGCGCCAGCAGCTTGGCCAGACTCTCCTACGAGCAGTACTTC. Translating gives CASSLARLSYEQYF.

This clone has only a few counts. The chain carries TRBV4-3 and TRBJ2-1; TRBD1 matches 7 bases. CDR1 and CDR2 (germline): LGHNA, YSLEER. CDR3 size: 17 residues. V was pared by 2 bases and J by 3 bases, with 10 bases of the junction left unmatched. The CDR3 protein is CASSQPSTGNFYNEQFF. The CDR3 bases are TGCGCCAGCAGCCAACCTTCGACAGGGAACTTCTACAATGAGCAGTTCTTC.

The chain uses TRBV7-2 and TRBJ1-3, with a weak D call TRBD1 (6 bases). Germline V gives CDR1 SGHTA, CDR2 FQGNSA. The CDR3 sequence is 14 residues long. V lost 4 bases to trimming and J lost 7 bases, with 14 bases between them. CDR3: CASSSRQVGNTIYF. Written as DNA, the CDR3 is TGTGCCAGCAGCTCGCGACAGGTGGGGAACACCATATATTTT.

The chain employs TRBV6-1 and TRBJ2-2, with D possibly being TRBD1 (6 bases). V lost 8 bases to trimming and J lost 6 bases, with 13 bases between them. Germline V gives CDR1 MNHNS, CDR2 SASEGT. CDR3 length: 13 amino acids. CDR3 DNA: TGTGCCAGCGAGGGGGTGAATGCCGGGGAGCTGTTTTTT. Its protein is CASEGVNAGELFF.

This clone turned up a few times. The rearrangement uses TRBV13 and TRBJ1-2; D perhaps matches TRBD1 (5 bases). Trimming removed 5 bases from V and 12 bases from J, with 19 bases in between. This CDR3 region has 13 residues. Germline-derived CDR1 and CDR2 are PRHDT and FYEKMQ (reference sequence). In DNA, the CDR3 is TGTGCCAGCAGCCTTCGGGGCAGGGATGAGCACACCTTC. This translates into CASSLRGRDEHTF.

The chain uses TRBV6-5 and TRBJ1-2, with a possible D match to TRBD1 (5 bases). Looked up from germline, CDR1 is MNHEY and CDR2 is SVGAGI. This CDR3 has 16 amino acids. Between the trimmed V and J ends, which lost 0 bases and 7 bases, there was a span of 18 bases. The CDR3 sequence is CASSYSAGWGDPGYTF. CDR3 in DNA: TGTGCCAGCAGTTACTCCGCGGGTTGGGGGGACCCTGGCTACACCTTC.

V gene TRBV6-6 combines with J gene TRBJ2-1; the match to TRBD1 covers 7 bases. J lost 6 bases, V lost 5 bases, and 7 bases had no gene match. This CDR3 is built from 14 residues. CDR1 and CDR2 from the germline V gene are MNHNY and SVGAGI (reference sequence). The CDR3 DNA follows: TGTGCCAGCAGTGTCCCGGGACAGCTCAATGAGCAGTTCTTC. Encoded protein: CASSVPGQLNEQFF.

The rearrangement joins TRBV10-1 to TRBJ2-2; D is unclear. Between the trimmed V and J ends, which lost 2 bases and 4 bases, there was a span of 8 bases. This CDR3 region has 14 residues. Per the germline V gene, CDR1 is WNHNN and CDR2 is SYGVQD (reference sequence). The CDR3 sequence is CASSERLGTGELFF. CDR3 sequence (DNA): TGCGCCAGCAGTGAGAGATTGGGCACCGGGGAGCTGTTTTTT.

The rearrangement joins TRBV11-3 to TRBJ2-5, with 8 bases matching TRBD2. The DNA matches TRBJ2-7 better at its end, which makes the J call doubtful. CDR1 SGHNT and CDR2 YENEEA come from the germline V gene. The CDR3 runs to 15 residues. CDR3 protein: CASSPSGGAHYEQYF. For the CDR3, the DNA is TGTGCCAGCAGCCCCTCGGGGGGGGCCCATTACGAGCAGTACTTC.

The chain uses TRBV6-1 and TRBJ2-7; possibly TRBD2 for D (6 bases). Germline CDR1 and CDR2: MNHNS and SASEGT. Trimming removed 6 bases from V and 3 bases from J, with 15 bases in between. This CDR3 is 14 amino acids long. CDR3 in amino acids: CASRLGGVFYEQYF. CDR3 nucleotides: TGTGCCAGCAGACTGGGCGGGGTATTCTACGAGCAGTACTTC.

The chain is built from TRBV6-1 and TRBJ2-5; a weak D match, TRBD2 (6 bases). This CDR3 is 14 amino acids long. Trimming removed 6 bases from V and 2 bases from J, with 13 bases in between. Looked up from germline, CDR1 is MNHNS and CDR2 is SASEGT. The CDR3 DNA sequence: TGTGCCAGCAGCGCGTCTAGCGTACAAGAGACCCAGTACTTC. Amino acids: CASSASSVQETQYF.

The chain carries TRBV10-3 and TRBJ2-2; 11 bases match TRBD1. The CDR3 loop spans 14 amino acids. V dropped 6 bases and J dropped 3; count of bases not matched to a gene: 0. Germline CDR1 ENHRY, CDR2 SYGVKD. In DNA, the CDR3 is TGTGCCATCAGGGGACAGGGGGACACCGGGGAGCTGTTTTTT. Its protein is CAIRGQGDTGELFF.

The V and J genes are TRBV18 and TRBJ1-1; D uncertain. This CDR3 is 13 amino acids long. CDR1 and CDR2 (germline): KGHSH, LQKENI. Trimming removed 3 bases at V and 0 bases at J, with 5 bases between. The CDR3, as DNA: TGTGCCAGCTCACCCGCTATGAACACTGAAGCTTTCTTT. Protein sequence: CASSPAMNTEAFF.

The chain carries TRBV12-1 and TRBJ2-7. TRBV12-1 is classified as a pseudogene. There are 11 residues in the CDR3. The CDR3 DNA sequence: TGTGCCAGCAGTTGCCCCTACGAGCAGTACTTC. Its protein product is CASSCPYEQYF.

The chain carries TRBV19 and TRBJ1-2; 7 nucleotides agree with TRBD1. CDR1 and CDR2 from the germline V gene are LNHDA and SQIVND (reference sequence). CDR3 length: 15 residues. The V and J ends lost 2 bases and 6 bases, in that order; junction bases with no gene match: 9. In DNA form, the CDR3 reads TGTGCCAGTAGTATATCTAACAGGGGCGAGGATGGCTACACCTTC. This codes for CASSISNRGEDGYTF.

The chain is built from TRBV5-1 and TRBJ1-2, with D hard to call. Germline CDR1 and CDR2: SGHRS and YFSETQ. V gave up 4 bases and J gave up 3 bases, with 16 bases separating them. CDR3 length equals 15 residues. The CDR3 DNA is TGCGCCAGCAGCCCCGGACCGGGCAGTTACTATGGCTACACCTTC. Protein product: CASSPGPGSYYGYTF.

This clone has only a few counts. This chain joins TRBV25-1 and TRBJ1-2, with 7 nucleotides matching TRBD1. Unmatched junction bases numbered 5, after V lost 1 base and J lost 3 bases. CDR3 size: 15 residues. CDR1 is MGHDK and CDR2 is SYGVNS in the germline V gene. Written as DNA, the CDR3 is TGTGCCAGCAGTGAATTAACGGGGACAGACTATGGCTACACCTTC. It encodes CASSELTGTDYGYTF.

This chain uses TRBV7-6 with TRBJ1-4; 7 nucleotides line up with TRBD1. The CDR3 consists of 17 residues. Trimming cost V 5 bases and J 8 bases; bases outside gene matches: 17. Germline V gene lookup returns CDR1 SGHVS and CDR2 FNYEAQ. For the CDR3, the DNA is TGTGCCAGCAGCCTCCGCCCAGGGGGGGGGTTGGTCGAAAAACTGTTTTTT. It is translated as CASSLRPGGGLVEKLFF.

The CDR3 here is CASSELGFGGYTF. The DNA for the CDR3 is TGTGCCAGCAGTGAATTGGGGTTTGGAGGCTACACCTTC. The chain employs TRBV25-1 and TRBJ1-2; D gene uncertain. The CDR3 spans 13 residues. The germline CDR1 and CDR2 sequences are MGHDK and SYGVNS. The V and J ends lost 1 base and 8 bases respectively, with 11 bases between them.

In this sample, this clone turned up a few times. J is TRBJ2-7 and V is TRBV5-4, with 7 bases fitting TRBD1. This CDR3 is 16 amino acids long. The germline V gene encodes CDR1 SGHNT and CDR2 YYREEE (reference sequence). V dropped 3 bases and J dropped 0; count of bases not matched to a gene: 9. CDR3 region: CASSSPSTGHSYEQYF. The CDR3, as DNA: TGTGCCAGCAGCTCCCCCTCGACAGGGCACTCCTACGAGCAGTACTTC.

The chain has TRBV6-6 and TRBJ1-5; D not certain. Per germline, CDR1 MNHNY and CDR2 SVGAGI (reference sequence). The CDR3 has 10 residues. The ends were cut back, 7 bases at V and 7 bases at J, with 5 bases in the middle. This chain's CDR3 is CASNKQPQHF. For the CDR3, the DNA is TGTGCCAGCAATAAACAGCCCCAGCATTTT.

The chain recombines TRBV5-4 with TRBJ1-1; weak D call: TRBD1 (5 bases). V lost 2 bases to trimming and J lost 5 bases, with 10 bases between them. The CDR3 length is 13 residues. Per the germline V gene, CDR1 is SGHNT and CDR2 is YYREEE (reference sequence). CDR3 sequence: CASSFAGRTEAFF. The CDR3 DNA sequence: TGTGCCAGCAGCTTTGCAGGGAGGACTGAAGCTTTCTTT. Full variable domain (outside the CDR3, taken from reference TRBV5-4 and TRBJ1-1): ETGVTQSPTHLIKTRGQQVTLRCSSQSGHNTVSWYQQALGQGPQFIFQYYREEENGRGNFPPRFSGLQFPNYSSELNVNALELDDSALYLCASSFAGRTEAFFGQGTRLTVV.

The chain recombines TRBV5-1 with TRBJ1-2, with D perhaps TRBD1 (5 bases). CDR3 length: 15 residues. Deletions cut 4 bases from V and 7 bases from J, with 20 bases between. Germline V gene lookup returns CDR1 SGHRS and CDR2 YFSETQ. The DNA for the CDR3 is TGCGCCAGCAGCACAAACCCGGGGGAAGCAGGTGGCTACACCTTC. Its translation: CASSTNPGEAGGYTF. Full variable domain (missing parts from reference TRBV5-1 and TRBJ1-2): KAGVTQTPRYLIKTRGQQVTLSCSPISGHRSVSWYQQTPGQGLQFLFEYFSETQRNKGNFPGRFSGRQFSNSRSEMNVSTLELGDSALYLCASSTNPGEAGGYTFGSGTRLTVV.

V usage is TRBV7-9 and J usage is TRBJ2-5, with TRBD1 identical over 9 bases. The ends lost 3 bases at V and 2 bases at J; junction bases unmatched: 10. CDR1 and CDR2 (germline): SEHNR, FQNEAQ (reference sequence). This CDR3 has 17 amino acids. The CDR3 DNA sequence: TGTGCCAGCAGCTTCCACCTGGACAGGGGTGGGCAAGAGACCCAGTACTTC. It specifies CASSFHLDRGGQETQYF.

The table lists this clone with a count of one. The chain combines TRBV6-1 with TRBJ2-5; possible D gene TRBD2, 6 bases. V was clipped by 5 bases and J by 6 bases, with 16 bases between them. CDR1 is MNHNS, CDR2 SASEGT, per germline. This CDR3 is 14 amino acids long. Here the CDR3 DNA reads TGTGCCAGCAGTCCTAGTGGGAGGTTCCAGACCCAGTACTTC. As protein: CASSPSGRFQTQYF.

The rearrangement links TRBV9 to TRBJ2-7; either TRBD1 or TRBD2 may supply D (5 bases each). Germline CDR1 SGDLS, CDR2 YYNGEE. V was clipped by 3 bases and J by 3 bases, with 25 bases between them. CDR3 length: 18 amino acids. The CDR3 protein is CASSDRDGAPQPNYEQYF. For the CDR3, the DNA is TGTGCCAGCAGCGACCGGGACGGGGCACCCCAACCTAACTACGAGCAGTACTTC.

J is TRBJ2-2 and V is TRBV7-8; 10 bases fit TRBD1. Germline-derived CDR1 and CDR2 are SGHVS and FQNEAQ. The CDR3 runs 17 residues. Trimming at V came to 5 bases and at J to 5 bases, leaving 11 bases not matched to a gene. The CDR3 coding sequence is TGTGCCAGCAGCAAATTAGGGGGGACAGGGGCTACCGGGGAGCTGTTTTTT. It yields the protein CASSKLGGTGATGELFF. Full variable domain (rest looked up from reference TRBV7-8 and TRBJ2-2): GAGVSQSPRYKVAKRGQDVALRCDPISGHVSLFWYQQALGQGPEFLTYFQNEAQLDKSGLPSDRFFAERPEGSVSTLKIQRTQQEDSAVYLCASSKLGGTGATGELFFGEGSRLTVL.